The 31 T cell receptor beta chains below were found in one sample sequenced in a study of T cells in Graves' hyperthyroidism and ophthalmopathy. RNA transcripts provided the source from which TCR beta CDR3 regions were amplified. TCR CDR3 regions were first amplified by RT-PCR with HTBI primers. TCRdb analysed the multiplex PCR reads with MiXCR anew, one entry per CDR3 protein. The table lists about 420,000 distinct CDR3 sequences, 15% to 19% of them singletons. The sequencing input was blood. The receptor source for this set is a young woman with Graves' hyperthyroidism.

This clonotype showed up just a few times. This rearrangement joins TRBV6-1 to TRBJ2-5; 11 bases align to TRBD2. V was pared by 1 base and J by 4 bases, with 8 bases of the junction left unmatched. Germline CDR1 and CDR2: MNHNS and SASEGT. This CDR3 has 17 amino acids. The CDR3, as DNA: TGTGCCAGCAGTGAAGTGAGACTAGCGGGATGGGGAGAGACCCAGTACTTC. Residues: CASSEVRLAGWGETQYF.

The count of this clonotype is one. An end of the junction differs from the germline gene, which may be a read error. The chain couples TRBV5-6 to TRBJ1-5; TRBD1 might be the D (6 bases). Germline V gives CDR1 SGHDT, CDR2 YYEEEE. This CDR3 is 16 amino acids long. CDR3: CTSSRRGTVSNQPQHF. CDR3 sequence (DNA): TGTACCAGCAGCCGGAGGGGGACGGTCAGCAATCAGCCCCAGCATTTT.

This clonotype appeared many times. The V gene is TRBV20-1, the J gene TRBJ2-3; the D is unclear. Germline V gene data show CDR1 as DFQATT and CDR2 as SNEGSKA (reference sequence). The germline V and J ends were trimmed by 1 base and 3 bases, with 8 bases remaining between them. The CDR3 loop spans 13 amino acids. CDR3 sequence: CSARGVGTDTQYF. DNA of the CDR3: TGCAGTGCTAGAGGAGTCGGTACAGATACGCAGTATTTT.

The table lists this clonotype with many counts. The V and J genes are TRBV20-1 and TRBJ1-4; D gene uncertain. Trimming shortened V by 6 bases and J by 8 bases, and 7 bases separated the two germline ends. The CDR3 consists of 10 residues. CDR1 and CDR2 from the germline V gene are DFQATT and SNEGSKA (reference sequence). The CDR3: CSAVAEKLFF. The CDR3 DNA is TGCAGTGCAGTAGCCGAAAAACTGTTTTTT.

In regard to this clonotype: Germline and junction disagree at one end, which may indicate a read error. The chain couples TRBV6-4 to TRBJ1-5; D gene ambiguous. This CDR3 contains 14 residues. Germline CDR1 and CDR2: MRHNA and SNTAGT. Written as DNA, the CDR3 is TGTGCCAGCAGTGTCGAGCCCGGAGAGAAGCCCCGGCATTTT. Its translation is CASSVEPGEKPRHF.

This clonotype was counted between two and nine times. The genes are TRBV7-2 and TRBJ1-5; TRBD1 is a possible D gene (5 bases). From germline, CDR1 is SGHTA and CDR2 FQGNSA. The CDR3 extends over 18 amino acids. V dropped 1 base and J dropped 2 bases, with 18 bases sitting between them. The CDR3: CASSLEGQRVLRNQPQHF. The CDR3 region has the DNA TGTGCCAGCAGCTTAGAAGGACAAAGGGTTCTTCGCAATCAGCCCCAGCATTTT.

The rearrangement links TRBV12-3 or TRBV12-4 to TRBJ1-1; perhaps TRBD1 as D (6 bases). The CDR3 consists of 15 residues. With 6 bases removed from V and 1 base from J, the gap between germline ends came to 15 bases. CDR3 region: CASRALTGRNTEAFF. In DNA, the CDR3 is TGTGCCAGCAGAGCCCTGACAGGCCGGAACACTGAAGCTTTCTTT.

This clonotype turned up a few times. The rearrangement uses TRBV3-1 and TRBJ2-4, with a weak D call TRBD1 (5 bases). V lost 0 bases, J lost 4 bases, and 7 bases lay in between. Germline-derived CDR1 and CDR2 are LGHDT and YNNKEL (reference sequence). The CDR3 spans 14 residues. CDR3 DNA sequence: TGTGCCAGCAGCCAAGACAAGGGGAAAAACATTCAGTACTTC. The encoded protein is CASSQDKGKNIQYF.

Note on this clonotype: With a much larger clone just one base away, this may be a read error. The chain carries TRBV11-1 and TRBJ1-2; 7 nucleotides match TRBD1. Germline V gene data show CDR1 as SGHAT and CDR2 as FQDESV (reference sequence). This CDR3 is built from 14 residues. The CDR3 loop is CASSYRGTAYGCTF. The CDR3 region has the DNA TGTGCCAGCAGCTATCGGGGGACAGCCTATGGCTGCACCTTC.

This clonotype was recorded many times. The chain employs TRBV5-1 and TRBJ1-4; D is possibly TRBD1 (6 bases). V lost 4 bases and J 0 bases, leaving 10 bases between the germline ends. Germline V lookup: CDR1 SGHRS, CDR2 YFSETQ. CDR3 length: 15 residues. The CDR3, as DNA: TGCGCCAGCAGCGGGGGGACAACAACTAATGAAAAACTGTTTTTT. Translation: CASSGGTTTNEKLFF. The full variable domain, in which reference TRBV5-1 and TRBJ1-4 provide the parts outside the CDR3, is KAGVTQTPRYLIKTRGQQVTLSCSPISGHRSVSWYQQTPGQGLQFLFEYFSETQRNKGNFPGRFSGRQFSNSRSEMNVSTLELGDSALYLCASSGGTTTNEKLFFGSGTQLSVL.

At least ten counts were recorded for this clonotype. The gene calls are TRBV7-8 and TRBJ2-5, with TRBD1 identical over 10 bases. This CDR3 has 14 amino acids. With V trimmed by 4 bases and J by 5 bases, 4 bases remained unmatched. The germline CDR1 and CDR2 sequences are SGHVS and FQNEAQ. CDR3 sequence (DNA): TGTGCCAGCAGCTCCGGACAGGGGGGCGAGACCCAGTACTTC. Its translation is CASSSGQGGETQYF.

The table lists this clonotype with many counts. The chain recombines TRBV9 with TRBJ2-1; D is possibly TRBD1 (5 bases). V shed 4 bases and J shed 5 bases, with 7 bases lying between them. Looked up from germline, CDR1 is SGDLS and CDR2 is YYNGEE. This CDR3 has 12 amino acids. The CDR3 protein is CASSPQDNEQFF. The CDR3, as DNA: TGTGCCAGCAGCCCACAGGACAATGAGCAGTTCTTC.

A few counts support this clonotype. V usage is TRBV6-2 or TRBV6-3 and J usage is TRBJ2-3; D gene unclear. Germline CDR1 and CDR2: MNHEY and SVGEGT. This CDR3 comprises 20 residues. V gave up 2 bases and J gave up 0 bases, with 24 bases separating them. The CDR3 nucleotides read TGTGCCAGCAGTTACCCATCCCGTCGTAAGTTACAAGGCAGCACAGATACGCAGTATTTT. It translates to CASSYPSRRKLQGSTDTQYF.

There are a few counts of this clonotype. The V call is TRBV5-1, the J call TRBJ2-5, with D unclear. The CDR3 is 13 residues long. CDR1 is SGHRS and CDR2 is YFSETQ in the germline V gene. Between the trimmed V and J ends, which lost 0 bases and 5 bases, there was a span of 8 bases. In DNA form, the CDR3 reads TGCGCCAGCAGCTTGGGCTCGGCGGAGACCCAGTACTTC. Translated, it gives CASSLGSAETQYF.

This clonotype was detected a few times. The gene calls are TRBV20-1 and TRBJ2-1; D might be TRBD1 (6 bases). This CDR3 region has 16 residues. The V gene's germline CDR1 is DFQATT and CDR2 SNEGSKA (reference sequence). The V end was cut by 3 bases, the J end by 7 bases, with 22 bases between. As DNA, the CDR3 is TGCAGTGCTAGCGGATACACGGGACAAGTATATAATGAGCAGTTCTTC. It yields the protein CSASGYTGQVYNEQFF.

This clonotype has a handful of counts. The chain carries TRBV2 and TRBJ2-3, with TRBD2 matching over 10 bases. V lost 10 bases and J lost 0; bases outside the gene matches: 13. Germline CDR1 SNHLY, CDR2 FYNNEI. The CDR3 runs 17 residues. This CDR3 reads CATNIDLLAGSTDTQYF. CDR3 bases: TGTGCCACCAATATCGATTTACTAGCGGGGAGCACAGATACGCAGTATTTT.

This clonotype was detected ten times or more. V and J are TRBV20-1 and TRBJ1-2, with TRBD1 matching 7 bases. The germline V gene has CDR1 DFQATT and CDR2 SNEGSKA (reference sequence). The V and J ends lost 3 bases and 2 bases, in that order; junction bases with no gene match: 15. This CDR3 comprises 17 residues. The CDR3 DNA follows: TGCAGTGCTAGGTCGATGGGGGCATCGACAGGGAACTATGGCTACACCTTC. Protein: CSARSMGASTGNYGYTF.

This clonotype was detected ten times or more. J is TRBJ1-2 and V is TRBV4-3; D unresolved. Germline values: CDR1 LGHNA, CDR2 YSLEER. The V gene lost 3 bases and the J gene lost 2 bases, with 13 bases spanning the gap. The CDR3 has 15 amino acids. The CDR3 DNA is TGCGCCAGCAGCCATAACCGTTACTTAAACTATGGCTACACCTTC. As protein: CASSHNRYLNYGYTF.

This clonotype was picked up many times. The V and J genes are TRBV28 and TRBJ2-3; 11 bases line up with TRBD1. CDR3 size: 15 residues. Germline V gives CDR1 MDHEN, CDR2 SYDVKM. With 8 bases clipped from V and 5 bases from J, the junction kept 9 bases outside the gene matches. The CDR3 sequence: CASGLAGQGGDTQYF. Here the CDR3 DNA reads TGTGCCAGCGGATTGGCGGGACAGGGGGGAGATACGCAGTATTTT.

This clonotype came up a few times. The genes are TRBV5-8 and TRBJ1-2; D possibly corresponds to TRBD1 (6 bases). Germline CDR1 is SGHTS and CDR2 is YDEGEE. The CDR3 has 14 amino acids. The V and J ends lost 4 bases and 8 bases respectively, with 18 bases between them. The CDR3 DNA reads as TGTGCCAGCAGCACCCCAGGGGCATACTGGGGCTACACCTTC. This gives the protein CASSTPGAYWGYTF.

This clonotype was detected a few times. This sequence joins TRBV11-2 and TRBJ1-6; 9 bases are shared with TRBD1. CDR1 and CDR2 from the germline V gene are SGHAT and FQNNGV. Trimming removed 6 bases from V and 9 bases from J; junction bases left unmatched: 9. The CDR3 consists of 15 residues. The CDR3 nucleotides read TGTGCCAGCAGTCGCGGACAGGGGACGAGTTCACCCCTCCACTTT. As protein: CASSRGQGTSSPLHF.

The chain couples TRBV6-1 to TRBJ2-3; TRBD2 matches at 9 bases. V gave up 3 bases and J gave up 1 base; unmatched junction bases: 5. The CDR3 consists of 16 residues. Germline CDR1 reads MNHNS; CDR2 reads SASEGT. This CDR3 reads CASSEERGAGTDTQYF. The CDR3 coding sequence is TGTGCCAGCAGTGAGGAGCGGGGGGCTGGCACAGATACGCAGTATTTT.

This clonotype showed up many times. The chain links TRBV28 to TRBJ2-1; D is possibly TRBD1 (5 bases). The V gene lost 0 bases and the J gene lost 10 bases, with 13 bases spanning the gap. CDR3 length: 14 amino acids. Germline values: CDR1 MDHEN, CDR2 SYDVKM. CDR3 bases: TGTGCCAGCAGTTTATGGGCAGGGCAGGGAGAGCAGTTCTTC. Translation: CASSLWAGQGEQFF.

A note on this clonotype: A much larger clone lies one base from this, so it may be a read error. The CDR3 reads CASSLGPSSCNEQFF. CDR3 nucleotide sequence: TGTGCCAGCAGCTTGGGACCCAGCTCCTGCAATGAGCAGTTCTTC. This chain joins TRBV5-4 and TRBJ2-1; D unclear. CDR3 size: 15 residues. Germline CDR1 and CDR2: SGHNT and YYREEE (reference sequence).

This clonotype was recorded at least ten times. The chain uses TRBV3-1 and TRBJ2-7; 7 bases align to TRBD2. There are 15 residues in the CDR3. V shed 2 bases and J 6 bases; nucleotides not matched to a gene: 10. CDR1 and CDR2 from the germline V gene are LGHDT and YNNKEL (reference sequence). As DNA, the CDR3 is TGTGCCAGCAGCCAATTAAACCAGCGGGAATCCGAGCAGTACTTC. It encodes CASSQLNQRESEQYF.

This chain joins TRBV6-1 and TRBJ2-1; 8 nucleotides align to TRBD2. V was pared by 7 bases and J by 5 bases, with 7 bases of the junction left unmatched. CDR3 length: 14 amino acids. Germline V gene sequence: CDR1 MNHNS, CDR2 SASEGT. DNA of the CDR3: TGTGCCAGCAAGCCGGGACTAGTCCACAATGAGCAGTTCTTC. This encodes CASKPGLVHNEQFF.

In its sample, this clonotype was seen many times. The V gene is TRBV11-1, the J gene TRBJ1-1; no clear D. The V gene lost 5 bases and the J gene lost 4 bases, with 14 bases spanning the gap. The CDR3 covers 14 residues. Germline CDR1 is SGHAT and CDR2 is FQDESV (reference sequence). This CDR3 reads CASSPWVQGTEAFF. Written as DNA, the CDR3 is TGTGCCAGCAGCCCATGGGTTCAAGGCACTGAAGCTTTCTTT.

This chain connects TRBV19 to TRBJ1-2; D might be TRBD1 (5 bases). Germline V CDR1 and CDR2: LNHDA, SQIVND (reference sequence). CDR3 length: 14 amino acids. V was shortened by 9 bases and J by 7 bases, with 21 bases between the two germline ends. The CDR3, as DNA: TGTGCCAGCCGGGAGTGGAGGGACCTCCGTGGCTACACCTTC. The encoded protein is CASREWRDLRGYTF.

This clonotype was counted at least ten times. CDR3: CASSEILAKNIQYF. The CDR3 region has the DNA TGTGCCAGCAGTGAAATTCTAGCCAAAAACATTCAGTACTTC. The J gene is TRBJ2-4, the V gene TRBV2; D gene uncertain. The length of the CDR3 is 14 residues. V was shortened by 2 bases and J by 0 bases, with 5 bases between the two germline ends. Germline CDR1 and CDR2: SNHLY and FYNNEI. Looking up the rest from reference TRBV2 and TRBJ2-4 gives the full variable domain: EPEVTQTPSHQVTQMGQEVILRCVPISNHLYFYWYRQILGQKVEFLVSFYNNEISEKSEIFDDQFSVERPDGSNFTLKIRSTKLEDSAMYFCASSEILAKNIQYFGAGTRLSVL.

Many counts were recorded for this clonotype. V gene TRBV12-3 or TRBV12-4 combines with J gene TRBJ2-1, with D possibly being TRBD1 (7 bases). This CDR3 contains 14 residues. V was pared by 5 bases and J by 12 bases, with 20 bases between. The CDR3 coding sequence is TGTGCCAGCAGTCCTGGAGGGGGCCAGCTGTCGCAGTTCTTC. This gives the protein CASSPGGGQLSQFF.

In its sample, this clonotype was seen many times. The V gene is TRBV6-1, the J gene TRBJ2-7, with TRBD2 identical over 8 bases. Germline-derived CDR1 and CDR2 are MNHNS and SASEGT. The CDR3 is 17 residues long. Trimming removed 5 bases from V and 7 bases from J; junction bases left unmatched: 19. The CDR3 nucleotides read TGTGCCAGCAGTTACGGACAGTCCCCAGCGGGAGAGAGTGAGCAGTACTTC. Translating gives CASSYGQSPAGESEQYF.